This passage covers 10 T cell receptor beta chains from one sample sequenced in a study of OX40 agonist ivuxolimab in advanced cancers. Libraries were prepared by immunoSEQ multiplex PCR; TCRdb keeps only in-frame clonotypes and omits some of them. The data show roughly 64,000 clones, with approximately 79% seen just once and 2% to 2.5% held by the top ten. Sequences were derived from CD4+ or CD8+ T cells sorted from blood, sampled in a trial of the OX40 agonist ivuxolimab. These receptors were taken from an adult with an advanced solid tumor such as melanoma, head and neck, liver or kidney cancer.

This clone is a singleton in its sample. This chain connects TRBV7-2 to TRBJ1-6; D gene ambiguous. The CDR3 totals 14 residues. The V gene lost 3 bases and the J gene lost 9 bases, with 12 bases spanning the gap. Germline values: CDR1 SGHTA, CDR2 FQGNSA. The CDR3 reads CASSLSPPFSPLHF. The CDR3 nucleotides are TGTGCCAGCAGCTTGTCCCCTCCCTTTTCACCCCTCCACTTT.

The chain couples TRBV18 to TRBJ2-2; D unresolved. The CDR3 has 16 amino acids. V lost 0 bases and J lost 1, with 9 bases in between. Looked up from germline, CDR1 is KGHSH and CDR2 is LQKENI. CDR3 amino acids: CASSPPGAENTGELFF. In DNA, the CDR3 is TGTGCCAGCTCACCACCAGGCGCGGAGAACACCGGGGAGCTGTTTTTT.

CDR3 DNA: TGTGCCAGCAGCTTACAATGGGGCTCAGGGGGCTTGGAGACCCAGTACTTC. It codes for CASSLQWGSGGLETQYF. The gene calls are TRBV5-6 and TRBJ2-5; 8 nucleotides align to TRBD1. Germline lookup yields CDR1 SGHDT and CDR2 YYEEEE. The CDR3 has 17 residues. V trimming: 2 bases; J trimming: 5 bases; junction bases outside the gene matches: 14.

The CDR3 loop is CASSYEGGLLFF. The CDR3, as DNA: TGTGCCAGCAGTTATGAGGGAGGGTTGCTGTTTTTT. The chain combines TRBV5-6 with TRBJ1-4; D is unclear. V dropped 5 bases and J dropped 14 bases, with 16 bases sitting between them. The germline CDR1 and CDR2 sequences are SGHDT and YYEEEE. The CDR3 sequence is 12 residues long.

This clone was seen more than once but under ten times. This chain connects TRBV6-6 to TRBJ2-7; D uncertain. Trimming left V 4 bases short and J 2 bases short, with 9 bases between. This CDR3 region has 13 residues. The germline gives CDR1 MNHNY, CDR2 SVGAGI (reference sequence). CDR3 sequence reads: CASSFGGTYEQYF. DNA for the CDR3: TGTGCCAGCAGTTTCGGTGGTACCTACGAGCAGTACTTC.

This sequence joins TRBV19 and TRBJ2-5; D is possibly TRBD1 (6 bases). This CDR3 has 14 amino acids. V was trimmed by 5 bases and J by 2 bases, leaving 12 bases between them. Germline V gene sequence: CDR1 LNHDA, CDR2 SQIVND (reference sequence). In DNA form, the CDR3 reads TGTGCCAGTAGTGGACAGATGAAACAAGAGACCCAGTACTTC. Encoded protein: CASSGQMKQETQYF.

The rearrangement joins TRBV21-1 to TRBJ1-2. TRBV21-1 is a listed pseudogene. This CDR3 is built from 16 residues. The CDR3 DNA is TGTGCTTCAAAGGGCGGGGGCCCACCACCCGGCCATGGCTACACCTTC. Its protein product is CASKGGGPPPGHGYTF.

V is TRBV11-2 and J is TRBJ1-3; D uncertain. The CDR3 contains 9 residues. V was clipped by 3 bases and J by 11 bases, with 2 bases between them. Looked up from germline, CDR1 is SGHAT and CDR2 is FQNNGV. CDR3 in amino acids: CASSFPIYF. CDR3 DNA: TGTGCCAGCAGCTTTCCCATATATTTT.

CDR3 protein: CASSLGKSEAFF. The CDR3 bases are TGTGCCAGCAGCTTGGGGAAGTCTGAAGCTTTCTTT. The rearrangement uses TRBV5-6 and TRBJ1-1; D is ambiguous. CDR1 is SGHDT and CDR2 is YYEEEE in the germline V gene. V gave up 0 bases and J gave up 6 bases, with 6 bases separating them. This CDR3 has 12 residues.

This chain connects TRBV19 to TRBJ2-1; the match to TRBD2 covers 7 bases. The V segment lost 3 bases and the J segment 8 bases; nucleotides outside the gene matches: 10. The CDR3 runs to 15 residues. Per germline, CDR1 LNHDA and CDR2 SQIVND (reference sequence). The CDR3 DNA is TGTGCCAGTAGTATCCTAGCGGCCCTGGGAGATGAGCAGTTCTTC. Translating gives CASSILAALGDEQFF.